A selection of T cell receptor beta chains follows, all from one sample in a study of regulatory T cells in long-lasting Graves disease. TCRdb ran MiXCR on the multiplex PCR reads and lists one entry per CDR3 protein. Of 550,000 or so distinct CDR3 sequences listed, more than 10% are singletons. This same sample was also part of a study on T cells in Graves' hyperthyroidism and ophthalmopathy.

This sample comprised peripheral blood mononuclear cells (PBMCs), obtained at new diagnosis, from a patient treated with antithyroid drugs. These receptors were taken from a woman aged 30 to 39 with Graves disease. Each CDR3 is given with its conserved first and last residue. D genes are given only for firm matches. The size entry is marked missing in some rows and otherwise reads once, few, many or a size class.

TRBJ2-2	TRBV2	many	TRBD1	CASMSTGHTGELFF	TGTGCCAGCATGTCGACAGGGCACACCGGGGAGCTGTTTTTT
TRBJ2-1	TRBV7-9	few	-	CASSSSHWGNEQFF	TGTGCCAGCAGTTCTTCCCATTGGGGCAATGAGCAGTTCTTC
TRBJ2-5	TRBV7-2	-	TRBD2	CASSLAPAGAMKTQYF	TGTGCCAGCAGCTTAGCGCCCGCGGGAGCTATGAAGACCCAGTACTTC
TRBJ2-1	TRBV20-1	many	TRBD2	CSAQMRGLVFYNEQFF	TGCAGTGCCCAAATGAGGGGACTAGTGTTCTACAATGAGCAGTTCTTC
TRBJ1-1	TRBV18	many	-	CASSPVELGRTTTGAFF	TGTGCCAGCTCACCAGTAGAGTTGGGCAGAACAACAACGGGTGCTTTCTTT
TRBJ2-3	TRBV12-3/TRBV12-4	many	-	CASSSRPPGYTDTQYF	TGTGCCAGCAGTTCACGTCCCCCTGGATACACAGATACGCAGTATTTT
TRBJ2-1	TRBV6-9	-	TRBD2	CASSYSQREGLVSEQFF	TGTGCCAGCAGTTACTCCCAGCGGGAGGGCCTTGTTAGTGAGCAGTTCTTC
TRBJ2-1	TRBV20-1	few	TRBD1	CSARDRVSYNGQFF	TGCAGTGCTCGAGACAGGGTCTCCTACAATGGGCAGTTCTTC
TRBJ2-5	TRBV6-1	many	TRBD1	CASSDPGQGIETQYF	TGTGCCAGCAGTGATCCCGGACAGGGGATCGAGACCCAGTACTTC
TRBJ1-2	TRBV18	-	-	CASSLQGTDTGYTF	TGTGCCAGCTCACTCCAAGGCACGGACACGGGCTACACCTTC
TRBJ2-2	TRBV7-3	-	TRBD2	CASSPIAGGSGELFF	TGTGCCAGCAGCCCCATAGCGGGAGGGTCCGGGGAGCTGTTTTTT
TRBJ1-1	TRBV7-3	many	TRBD1	CASAQGNGMATEAFF	TGTGCCAGCGCACAGGGGAATGGGATGGCCACTGAAGCTTTCTTT
TRBJ1-5	TRBV20-1	many	TRBD1	CSALKGTGSNQPQHF	TGCAGTGCTCTGAAGGGGACAGGGTCGAATCAGCCCCAGCATTTT
TRBJ1-3	TRBV19	-	-	CASSTRQTHSGNTIYF	TGTGCCAGTAGTACTCGACAGACTCACTCTGGAAACACCATATATTTT
TRBJ1-6	TRBV28	many	TRBD1	CASIPGQTNSPLHF	TGTGCCAGCATACCGGGACAGACTAATTCACCCCTCCACTTT
TRBJ2-7	TRBV10-3	many	TRBD1	CAIREDRVPSDEQYF	TGTGCCATCAGGGAAGACAGGGTGCCTTCCGACGAGCAGTACTTC
TRBJ1-2	TRBV7-2	many	-	CASSLATANYGYTF	TGTGCCAGCAGCTTAGCAACGGCAAACTATGGCTACACCTTC
TRBJ2-1	TRBV3-1	-	-	CASSPRRIYNEQFF	TGTGCCAGCAGCCCCCGACGGATATACAATGAGCAGTTCTTC
TRBJ2-7	TRBV28	many	-	CASSLLRYEQYF	TGTGCCAGCAGTTTGCTTCGCTACGAGCAGTACTTC
TRBJ2-2	TRBV18	few	-	CASSPPSQGTITGELFF	TGTGCCAGCTCACCACCGTCCCAGGGGACTATCACCGGGGAGCTGTTTTTT
TRBJ1-1	TRBV13	many	-	CASSQEKSQGSTEAFF	TGTGCCAGCAGCCAGGAGAAGTCGCAGGGAAGTACTGAAGCTTTCTTT
TRBJ2-1	TRBV7-9	many	-	CASFNGSSYNEQFF	TGTGCCAGTTTTAATGGGAGCTCCTACAATGAGCAGTTCTTC
TRBJ1-4	TRBV20-1	few	-	CSAATGTTSGGEKLFF	TGCAGTGCCGCGACCGGGACCACCTCGGGAGGGGAAAAACTGTTTTTT
TRBJ2-1	TRBV25-1	-	-	CAGADEAGEQFF	TGTGCCGGCGCTGATGAGGCGGGGGAGCAGTTCTTC
TRBJ1-2	TRBV9	few	-	CASSVSGGLRTNYGYTF	TGTGCCAGCAGCGTAAGCGGGGGACTAAGAACTAACTATGGCTACACCTTC
TRBJ2-1	TRBV7-9	many	TRBD2	CASSFGLADYNEQFF	TGTGCCAGCAGCTTCGGACTAGCGGACTACAATGAGCAGTTCTTC
TRBJ2-1	TRBV6-5	few	TRBD2	CASSYSRKLGWGTRANEQFF	TGTGCCAGCAGTTACTCGAGGAAATTGGGTTGGGGGACTAGGGCCAATGAGCAGTTCTTC
TRBJ1-5	TRBV28	-	TRBD1	CASGVGGQGARQPQHF	TGTGCCAGCGGGGTCGGCGGACAGGGGGCGCGGCAGCCCCAGCATTTT
TRBJ2-3	TRBV7-9	many	TRBD2	CASSLGGSDTQYF	TGTGCCAGCAGCTTAGGCGGGAGTGATACGCAGTATTTT